Listed here is a single T cell receptor (beta chain). Per the original data handling: It was from reference gene primer amplification that nucleated cell counts were estimated. Libraries were prepared by immunoSEQ multiplex PCR; TCRdb keeps only in-frame clonotypes and omits some of them. Clonal size and the V and J genes are those of that table, whereas D and trimming came from the DNA. Counted here are tens of thousands of clones, roughly three quarters occurring once; the ten biggest clones make up 20% to 25%. The data originate from a study of blood T cell repertoires in COVID-19. The overall study: Samples of COVID-19 (acute and convalescent) were obtained from the United States, Italy and Spain. In each case, the material was cDNA or gDNA derived from T cells, B-cell-depleted T cells, or PBMCs.

The CDR3 has 14 residues. The V segment lost 5 bases and the J segment 0 bases; nucleotides outside the gene matches: 3. Looked up from germline, CDR1 is SGHRS and CDR2 is YFSETQ. Sequencing input: peripheral blood. This receptor was identified in a man in his sixties or seventies with acute or convalescent COVID-19. The chain combines TRBV5-1 with TRBJ2-5, with 8 nucleotides matching TRBD2. CDR3 residues: CASRLAVYQETQYF. The CDR3 DNA reads as TGCGCCAGCAGACTAGCGGTGTACCAAGAGACCCAGTACTTC. The entire variable domain, with the rest obtained from reference TRBV5-1 and TRBJ2-5, is as follows: KAGVTQTPRYLIKTRGQQVTLSCSPISGHRSVSWYQQTPGQGLQFLFEYFSETQRNKGNFPGRFSGRQFSNSRSEMNVSTLELGDSALYLCASRLAVYQETQYFGPGTRLLVL.